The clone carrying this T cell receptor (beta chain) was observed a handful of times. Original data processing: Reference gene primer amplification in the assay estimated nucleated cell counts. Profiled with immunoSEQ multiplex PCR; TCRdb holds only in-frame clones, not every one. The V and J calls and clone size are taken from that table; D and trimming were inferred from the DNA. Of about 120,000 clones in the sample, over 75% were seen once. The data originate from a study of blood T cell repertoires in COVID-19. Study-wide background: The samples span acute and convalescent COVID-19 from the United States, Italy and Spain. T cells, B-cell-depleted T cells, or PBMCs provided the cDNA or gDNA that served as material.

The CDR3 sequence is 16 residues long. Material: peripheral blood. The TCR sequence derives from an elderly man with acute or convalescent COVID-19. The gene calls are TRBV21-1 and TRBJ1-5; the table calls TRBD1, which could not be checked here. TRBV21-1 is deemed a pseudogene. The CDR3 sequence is CASSTRQGAYNQPQHF. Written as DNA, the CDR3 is TGTGCCAGCAGCACTCGACAGGGGGCCTACAATCAGCCCCAGCATTTT.